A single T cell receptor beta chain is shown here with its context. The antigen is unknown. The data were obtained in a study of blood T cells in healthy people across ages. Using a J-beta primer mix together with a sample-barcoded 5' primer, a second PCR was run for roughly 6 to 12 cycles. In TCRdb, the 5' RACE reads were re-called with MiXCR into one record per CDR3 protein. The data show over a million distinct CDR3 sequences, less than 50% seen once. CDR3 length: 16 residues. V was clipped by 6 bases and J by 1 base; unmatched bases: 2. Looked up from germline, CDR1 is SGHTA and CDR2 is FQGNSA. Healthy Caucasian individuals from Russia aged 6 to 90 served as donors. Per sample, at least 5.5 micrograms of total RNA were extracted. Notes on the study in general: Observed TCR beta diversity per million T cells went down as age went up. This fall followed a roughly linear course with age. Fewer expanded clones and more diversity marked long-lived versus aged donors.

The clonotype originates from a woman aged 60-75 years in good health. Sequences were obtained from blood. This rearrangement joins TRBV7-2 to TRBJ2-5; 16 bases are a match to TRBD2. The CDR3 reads CASRGTSGRAQETQYF. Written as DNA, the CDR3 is TGTGCCAGCAGGGGGACTAGCGGGAGGGCCCAAGAGACCCAGTACTTC.